These T cell receptor beta chains were read from a single sample in a study of shared clonotypes between healthy human individuals. Profiled with immunoSEQ multiplex PCR; TCRdb holds only in-frame clones, not every one. The sample has 2.5 million or so clones; approximately 90% are singletons. Sequenced sample: naive CD4+ T cells sorted from blood. These receptors were obtained from a man younger than 35 in good health. Each CDR3 is given with its conserved first and last residue. D genes are given only for firm matches. A row's size may be missing; if present it is once, few, many or a size class.

>TRBV7-9|-|-|TRBJ1-2
TGTGCCAGCAGCTTAGAACAGGGAGTTGGCTACACCTTC
CASSLEQGVGYTF
>TRBV6-1|-|-|TRBJ2-1
TGTGCCAGCAGTGAATGGACGGGGGGCAAAAGGAATGAGCAGTTCTTC
CASSEWTGGKRNEQFF
>TRBV30|-|-|TRBJ1-6
TGTGCCTGGAGTGTACGCGCAGGGGATAATTCACCCCTCCACTTT
CAWSVRAGDNSPLHF
>TRBV10-3|-|-|TRBJ2-7
TGTGCCATCAGTGGCGGGACCCATCCGGGGGAGCAGTACTTC
CAISGGTHPGEQYF
>TRBV28|-|-|TRBJ2-7
TGTGCCAGCCCTCCGGACAGTCCCTACGAGCAGTACTTC
CASPPDSPYEQYF
>TRBV28|TRBD2|-|TRBJ2-1
TGTGCCAGCAGTTTAGCGGGGGGGCCCAATGAGCAGTTCTTC
CASSLAGGPNEQFF
>TRBV6-5|TRBD1|-|TRBJ1-2
TGTGCCAGCAGTTCCCTAGGGAGAGGGGGCGAGAGTGGCTACACCTTC
CASSSLGRGGESGYTF
>TRBV10-3|-|-|TRBJ1-2
TGTGCCATCAGTGAGTCGGGCCAGAATAAGGGCTACACCTTC
CAISESGQNKGYTF
>TRBV19|-|-|TRBJ2-6
TGTGCCAGTAGTATAGATGGGGGGGCCAACGTCCTGACTTTC
CASSIDGGANVLTF
>TRBV7-8|TRBD1|-|TRBJ2-7
TGTGCCAGCAGCTTATGGGACAGGGGGCTCCAAGAGCAGTACTTC
CASSLWDRGLQEQYF
>TRBV6-6|TRBD1|once|TRBJ1-6
TGTGCCAGCAGATCAGGGGGTATCAATTCACCCCTCCACTTT
CASRSGGINSPLHF
>TRBV1|-|-|TRBJ1-6
TGCACCAGCAGCCCCCAGAAGAAGTACTCCTATAATTCACCCCTCCACTTT
CTSSPQKKYSYNSPLHF
>TRBV18|-|-|TRBJ1-3
TGTGCCAGCTCACTCAGAGACTCTGGAAACACCATATATTTT
CASSLRDSGNTIYF
>TRBV5-6|-|-|TRBJ2-1
TGTGCCAGCAGCTTTAAGCGGACTGGAGTCAATGAGCAGTTCTTC
CASSFKRTGVNEQFF
>TRBV10-2|-|-|TRBJ2-3
TGCGCCAGCAGTGCAGCAGATACGCAGTATTTT
CASSAADTQYF
>TRBV27|TRBD1|once|TRBJ1-1
TGTGCCAGCAGTCACCGGGACAGGGCGAACACTGAAGCTTTCTTT
CASSHRDRANTEAFF
>TRBV5-1|-|-|TRBJ2-2
TGCGCCAGCAGCTCTAGGAGCACCGGGGAGCTGTTTTTT
CASSSRSTGELFF